This T cell receptor beta chain was identified during a study of shared clonotypes between healthy human individuals. Whole-study context: Contributing individuals were a couple of females and three males aged 18 to 49.

The CDR3 loop spans 14 amino acids. J was trimmed by 3 bases and V by 1 base; bases with no gene match: 1. The germline CDR1 and CDR2 sequences are LNHDA and SQIVND (reference sequence). Some 32,000 T cell genomes, or approximately 300 ng DNA, went into replicate PCRs of unsorted PBMC. Unsorted PBMC DNA went through sequencing on ten immunoSEQ deep assay plates. Methods used by the authors: There were no quality scores in the junction-only immunoSEQ sequences, so filtering differed. The repertoire was sequenced with immunoSEQ multiplex PCR; TCRdb's copy has only in-frame clones and lacks some. V, J and clone size were drawn from that table, and D and trimming were deduced from the DNA. The table shows about 560,000 clones, with around three quarters occurring only once.

The origin of this receptor is a middle-aged woman in good health. Some clones in this sample may be carry-over from other donors' samples. The V call is TRBV19, the J call TRBJ2-3; TRBD2 matches at 7 bases. The sample taken for sequencing was PBMCs. The CDR3 reads CASSIGAGTDTQYF. CDR3 DNA: TGTGCCAGTAGTATAGGAGCGGGAACAGATACGCAGTATTTT. The full variable domain, with the rest looked up from reference TRBV19 and TRBJ2-3, is DGGITQSPKYLFRKEGQNVTLSCEQNLNHDAMYWYRQDPGQGLRLIYYSQIVNDFQKGDIAEGYSVSREKKESFPLTVTSAQKNPTAFYLCASSIGAGTDTQYFGPGTRLTVL.